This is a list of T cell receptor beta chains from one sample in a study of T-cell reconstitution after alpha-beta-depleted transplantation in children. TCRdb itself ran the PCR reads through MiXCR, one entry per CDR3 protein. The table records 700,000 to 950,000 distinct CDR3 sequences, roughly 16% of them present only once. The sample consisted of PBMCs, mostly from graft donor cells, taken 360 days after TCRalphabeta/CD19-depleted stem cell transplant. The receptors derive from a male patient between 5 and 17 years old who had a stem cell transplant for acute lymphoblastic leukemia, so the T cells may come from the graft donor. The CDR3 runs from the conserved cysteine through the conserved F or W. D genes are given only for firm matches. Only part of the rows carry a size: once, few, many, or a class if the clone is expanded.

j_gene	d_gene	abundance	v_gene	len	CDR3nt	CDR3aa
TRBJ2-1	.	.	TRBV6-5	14	TGTGCCAGCAGTTACTCGCGTCAGGGGAATGAGCAGTTCTTC	CASSYSRQGNEQFF
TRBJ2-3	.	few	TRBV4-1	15	TGCGCCAGCAGCCGAGCTCTGGGGGGAACAGATACGCAGTATTTT	CASSRALGGTDTQYF
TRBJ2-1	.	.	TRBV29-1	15	TGCAGCGTTGTGGGGGCCCCCATTTCCTACAATGAGCAGTTCTTC	CSVVGAPISYNEQFF
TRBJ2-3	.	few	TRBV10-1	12	TGCGCCAGCAGTGCCGGTTCAATTACGCAGTATTTT	CASSAGSITQYF
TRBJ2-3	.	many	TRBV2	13	TGTGCCTCCGAGACTCCTCGCACAGATACGCAGTATTTT	CASETPRTDTQYF
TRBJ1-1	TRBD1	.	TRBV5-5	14	TGTGCCAGCAGCCCCTGGACAGGGGTTGGCACAGCTTTCTTT	CASSPWTGVGTAFF
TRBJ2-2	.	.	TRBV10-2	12	TGCGCCAGCAGTGATCTTAACGGGGAGCTGTTTTTT	CASSDLNGELFF
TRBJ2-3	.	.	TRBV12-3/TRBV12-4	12	TGTGCCAGCAGTCCCCCTGAGGATACGCAGTATTTT	CASSPPEDTQYF
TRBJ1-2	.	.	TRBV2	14	TGTGCCTTCTGTTTTCGGGGACCGTACTATGGCTACACCTTC	CAFCFRGPYYGYTF
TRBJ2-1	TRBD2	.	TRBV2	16	TGTGCCAGCAGCGCTGATAGCGGGAGCTCCTACAATGAGCAGTTCTTC	CASSADSGSSYNEQFF
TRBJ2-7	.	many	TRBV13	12	TGTGCCAGCAGTGTCTGGGGAGCCGAGCAGTACTTC	CASSVWGAEQYF
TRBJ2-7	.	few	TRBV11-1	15	TGTGCCAGCAGCTTAGACGAGGGGGGCTCCTACGAGCAGTACTTC	CASSLDEGGSYEQYF
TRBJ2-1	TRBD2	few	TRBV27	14	TGTGCCAGCAGTTGGAGCGGGAGTGGCTATGAGCAGTTCTTC	CASSWSGSGYEQFF
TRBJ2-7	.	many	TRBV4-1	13	TGCGCCAGCAGCCAAGTCGGATTGGACGAGCAGTACTTC	CASSQVGLDEQYF
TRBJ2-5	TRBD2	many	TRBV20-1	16	TGCAGTGCTAGAGATCGGGCTAGCGGGAGGCGGGAGACCCAGTACTTC	CSARDRASGRRETQYF
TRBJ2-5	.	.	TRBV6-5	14	TGTGCCAGCAGTTACTCGAAGGCAGAAGAGACCCAGTACTTC	CASSYSKAEETQYF
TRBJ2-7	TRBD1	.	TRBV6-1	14	TGTGCCAGCAGTGACCGGGACAGGGACTACGAGCAGTACTTC	CASSDRDRDYEQYF
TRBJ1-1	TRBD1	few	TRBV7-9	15	TGTGCCAGCAGCTTAGCCCGAGGGACAGGGGTTGAAGCTTTCTTT	CASSLARGTGVEAFF
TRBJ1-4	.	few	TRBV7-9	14	TGTGCCAGCAGCTCGGACAGCTATAATGAAAAACTGTTTTTT	CASSSDSYNEKLFF
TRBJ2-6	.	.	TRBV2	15	TGTGCCAGCACCCCCTGGGAGGCTGGGGCCAACGTCCTGACTTTC	CASTPWEAGANVLTF
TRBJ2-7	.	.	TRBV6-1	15	TGTGCCAGCAGCCGACAGGATTCCGACTCCTACGAGCAGTACTTC	CASSRQDSDSYEQYF
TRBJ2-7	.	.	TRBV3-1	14	TGTGCCAGCAGCTACGATCGCAATCAAGACGAGCAGTACTTC	CASSYDRNQDEQYF
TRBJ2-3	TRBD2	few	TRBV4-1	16	TGCGCCAGCAGCCAAGGCGGCGGGGGGATCACAGATACGCAGTATTTT	CASSQGGGGITDTQYF
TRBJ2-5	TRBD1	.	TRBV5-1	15	TGCGCCAGCAGCACGGGACAGGTTCGGTTAGAGACCCAGTACTTC	CASSTGQVRLETQYF
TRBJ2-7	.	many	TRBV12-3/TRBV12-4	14	TGTGCCAGCACTTGGGGAGGACCGGACTACGAGCAGTACTTC	CASTWGGPDYEQYF
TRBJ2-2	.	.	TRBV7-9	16	TGTGCCAGCAGCGGGACCCCGACTACTCTCACCGGGGAGCTGTTTTTT	CASSGTPTTLTGELFF
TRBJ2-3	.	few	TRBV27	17	TGTGCCAGCAGTTTATGGGGGGGACAGCGACCCACAGATACGCAGTATTTT	CASSLWGGQRPTDTQYF
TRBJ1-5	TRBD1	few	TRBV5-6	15	TGTGCCAGCAGCTTGGCGGCAGGGGGGGATCAGCCCCAGCATTTT	CASSLAAGGDQPQHF
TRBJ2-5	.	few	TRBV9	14	TGTGCCAGCAGCGTAGATACCTTCCAAGAGACCCAGTACTTC	CASSVDTFQETQYF
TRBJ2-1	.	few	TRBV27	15	TGTGCCAGCAGTTTATCCGGGGATACGTACAATGAGCAGTTCTTC	CASSLSGDTYNEQFF
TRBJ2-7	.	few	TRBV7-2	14	TGTGCCAGCAGCTTAGCGGTGGAACTTGACGAGCAGTACTTC	CASSLAVELDEQYF
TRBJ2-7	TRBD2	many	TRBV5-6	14	TGTGCCAGCAGCCCGACTAGCGACTCCTACGAGCAGTACTTC	CASSPTSDSYEQYF
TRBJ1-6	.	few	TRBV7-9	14	TGTGCCAGCAGCCCCGGACAATATAATTCACCCCTCCACTTT	CASSPGQYNSPLHF
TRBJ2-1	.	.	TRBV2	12	TGTGCCAGCAGCCCCGGGACTCCAAACGGGTTCTTC	CASSPGTPNGFF
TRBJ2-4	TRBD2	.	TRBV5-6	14	TGTGCCAGCAGCTTGAGGACTAGCGAAAACATTCAGTACTTC	CASSLRTSENIQYF
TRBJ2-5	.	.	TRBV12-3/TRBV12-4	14	TGTGCCAGCAGTTTGTATGGGGCCGGGGAGACCCAGTACTTC	CASSLYGAGETQYF
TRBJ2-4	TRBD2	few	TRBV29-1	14	TGCAGCGGGGGCCCCGGACTAGCGGAAAACATTCAGTACTTC	CSGGPGLAENIQYF
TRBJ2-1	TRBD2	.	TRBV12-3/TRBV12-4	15	TGTGCCAGCAGTCCTAGCGGTCTGGGTCAGAATGAGCAGTTCTTC	CASSPSGLGQNEQFF
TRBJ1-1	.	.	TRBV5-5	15	TGTGCCAGCAGCTTGGGGGTCAGATTGAACACTGAAGCTTTCTTT	CASSLGVRLNTEAFF
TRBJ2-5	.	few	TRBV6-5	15	TGTGCCAGCAGTTACTCTTTCGGGTCAGGGGAGACCCAGTACTTC	CASSYSFGSGETQYF
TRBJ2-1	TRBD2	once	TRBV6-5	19	TGTGCCAGCAGTTACTTCGGACTAGCGGGAGGGGTGTCCTACAATGAGCAGTTCTTC	CASSYFGLAGGVSYNEQFF
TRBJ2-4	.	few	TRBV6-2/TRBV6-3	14	TGTGCCAGCAGTTACCGGGGTGGTGGAAACATTCAGTACTTC	CASSYRGGGNIQYF
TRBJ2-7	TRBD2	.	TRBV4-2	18	TGTGCCAGCAGCCCGGGACTAGCGGGAGGGCCAGGTTCCTACGAGCAGTACTTC	CASSPGLAGGPGSYEQYF
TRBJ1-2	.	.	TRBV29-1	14	TGCAGCGTCCAACGGATAAACGGCGGTTATGGCTACACCTTC	CSVQRINGGYGYTF